The sequence of this TCR beta chain was determined in a study of early T cells in non-severe SARS-CoV-2 infection. Across the whole study: Whole-blood bulk RNA, unsorted, was sequenced, and chains were unpaired.

Findings and caveats of the study: Matching with VDJdb favored anti-spike CD8 responses (missing private and CD4 specificities).

On this clonotype itself: Antigen: not known.

Unique molecular identifier tags were affixed to discrete cDNA molecules. TCRdb re-analysed the 5' RACE reads in MiXCR, keeping a single row per CDR3 protein. This table has fewer than 50,000 distinct CDR3 sequences, roughly 4.2% appearing once. Germline V gives CDR1 DFQATT, CDR2 SNEGSKA (reference sequence). The CDR3 has 16 residues. Trimming took 3 bases from V and 2 from J, leaving 20 bases between them. The sequenced material came from whole blood. The chain joins TRBV20-1 to TRBJ2-7, with D perhaps TRBD1 (5 bases). The sequence was collected from an adult who was a healthcare worker with PCR-confirmed SARS-CoV-2 infection or an uninfected control (not recorded which). In DNA form, the CDR3 reads TGCAGTGCTAGTCCTCTGGTACAGGACCTAACCTACGAGCAGTACTTC. This sequence encodes CSASPLVQDLTYEQYF.